The sequence of this TCR beta chain was determined in a study of CD8 T cells in ankylosing spondylitis. Using its own MiXCR run on the 5' RACE reads, TCRdb lists one record per CDR3 protein. There are 200,000 to 250,000 distinct CDR3 sequences in the sample; under 12% occur only once, and 21% lies in the top ten. Losses at the gene ends were 6 bases for V and 5 bases for J; bases not matched to a gene: 2. This CDR3 spans 12 amino acids. The V gene's germline CDR1 is LGHDT and CDR2 YNNKEL (reference sequence). The sample taken for sequencing was blood, either unsorted or a sorted T cell fraction (not recorded which). V is TRBV3-1 and J is TRBJ2-5; 8 bases line up with TRBD2. This TCR was recovered from a male donor with ankylosing spondylitis or in good health (not recorded which). The DNA for the CDR3 is TGTGCCAGCAGAAGCGGGGGTGAGACCCAGTACTTC. Translated, it gives CASRSGGETQYF.